These T cell receptor beta chains were read from a single sample in a study of Graves' ophthalmopathy and Graves' hyperthyroidism. TCRdb used MiXCR to reprocess the multiplex PCR reads, holding one entry per CDR3 protein. This sample has about 400,000 distinct CDR3 sequences, with about 17% found just once. What was sequenced was peripheral blood. These receptors all stem from a woman between 18 and 29 years old with Graves' ophthalmopathy. Each CDR3 is given with its conserved first and last residue. The D gene is left open where the match is weak. Rows may omit the clone size; those that give it use once, few, many or a size class.

d_gene	j_gene	v_gene	abundance	CDR3aa	CDR3nt
.	TRBJ2-1	TRBV5-1	.	CASSLSDEQFF	TGCGCCAGCAGCTTGTCAGATGAGCAGTTCTTC
.	TRBJ2-7	TRBV6-2/TRBV6-3	many	CASSRGTPYEQYF	TGTGCCAGCAGCCGCGGGACCCCCTACGAGCAGTACTTC
.	TRBJ1-5	TRBV12-3/TRBV12-4	many	CASSLGSREGNQPQHF	TGTGCCAGCAGTTTAGGCTCCAGGGAAGGCAATCAGCCCCAGCATTTT
.	TRBJ1-1	TRBV7-2	many	CASSRPGLTEAFF	TGTGCCAGCAGCCGGCCAGGGCTGACTGAAGCTTTCTTT
.	TRBJ1-6	TRBV7-8	many	CASSLGRPGSPLHF	TGTGCCAGCAGCTTAGGACGCCCGGGGTCACCCCTCCACTTT
.	TRBJ1-1	TRBV7-3	many	CASSLGVGVWTEAFF	TGTGCCAGCAGCTTAGGGGTGGGGGTTTGGACTGAAGCTTTCTTT
.	TRBJ1-1	TRBV6-4	.	CASSNDRSFEAFF	TGTGCCAGCAGTAACGACAGGAGCTTTGAAGCTTTCTTT
TRBD1	TRBJ2-7	TRBV5-1	many	CASSPGQPSHEQYF	TGCGCCAGCAGCCCGGGACAGCCATCCCACGAGCAGTACTTC
.	TRBJ1-1	TRBV20-1	once	CSVPGTAKVGSFF	TGCAGTGTTCCGGGGACGGCGAAAGTGGGTTCTTTCTTT
.	TRBJ1-6	TRBV30	many	CAWSPPPAGPSPLHF	TGTGCCTGGAGTCCCCCCCCGGCCGGGCCTTCACCCCTCCACTTT
.	TRBJ1-6	TRBV27	.	CASSFVKGGSPLHF	TGTGCCAGCAGTTTCGTAAAGGGAGGGTCACCCCTCCACTTT
.	TRBJ2-6	TRBV27	once	CASSPFGSGANVLTF	TGTGCCAGCAGTCCCTTCGGATCTGGGGCCAACGTCCTGACTTTC
.	TRBJ1-5	TRBV6-1	many	CASSGAFQPQHF	TGTGCCAGCAGTGGAGCATTCCAGCCCCAGCATTTT
.	TRBJ1-1	TRBV19	.	CASTRGIEAFF	TGTGCCAGTACCAGGGGCATTGAAGCTTTCTTT
.	TRBJ1-1	TRBV6-5	many	CASRSDVQMNTEAFF	TGTGCCAGCCGTTCCGACGTACAAATGAACACTGAAGCTTTCTTT
TRBD1	TRBJ2-7	TRBV2	many	CAVTGGKAYEQYF	TGTGCCGTCACAGGGGGGAAGGCCTACGAGCAGTACTTC
TRBD2	TRBJ2-3	TRBV6-2/TRBV6-3	many	CASSYFGTIDTQYF	TGTGCCAGCAGTTACTTCGGGACTATAGATACGCAGTATTTT
.	TRBJ1-6	TRBV2	.	CASTIPEGASPLHF	TGTGCCAGCACAATACCCGAAGGCGCTTCACCCCTCCACTTT
TRBD1	TRBJ2-6	TRBV28	many	CASTGQAFSGANVLTF	TGTGCCTCCACGGGACAGGCCTTCTCTGGGGCCAACGTCCTGACTTTC
.	TRBJ2-5	TRBV12-3/TRBV12-4	many	CASMFQETQYF	TGTGCCAGCATGTTCCAAGAGACCCAGTACTTC
.	TRBJ2-7	TRBV7-2	.	CASSLANTGVPYEQYF	TGTGCCAGCAGCTTAGCGAACACGGGAGTGCCTTACGAGCAGTACTTC
TRBD1	TRBJ2-6	TRBV7-8	many	CASSLVEAGGSGANVLTF	TGTGCCAGCAGCTTAGTCGAGGCAGGGGGTAGCGGGGCCAACGTCCTGACTTTC
TRBD1	TRBJ2-7	TRBV28	many	CASRPAEGQGLKEQYF	TGTGCCAGCAGACCAGCCGAAGGACAGGGTCTCAAAGAGCAGTACTTC
TRBD1	TRBJ2-7	TRBV28	many	CASSPGQGYTYEQYF	TGTGCCAGCAGCCCTGGACAGGGCTATACCTACGAGCAGTACTTC
.	TRBJ1-2	TRBV5-1	.	CASRYLQNGYTF	TGCGCCAGCAGATATTTACAGAATGGCTACACCTTC
.	TRBJ1-2	TRBV29-1	many	CSGRDGAREGYTF	TGCAGCGGACGAGACGGGGCGAGGGAGGGCTACACCTTC
.	TRBJ1-1	TRBV7-8	many	CASSLVPFMNTEAFF	TGTGCCAGCAGCTTAGTTCCGTTCATGAACACTGAAGCTTTCTTT
.	TRBJ2-2	TRBV19	many	CASSKSGGITGELFF	TGTGCCAGTAGTAAATCAGGAGGGATAACCGGGGAGCTGTTTTTT
TRBD1	TRBJ2-7	TRBV20-1	.	CSAREGTGGSEQYF	TGCAGTGCTAGAGAAGGGACAGGGGGGAGCGAGCAGTACTTC
.	TRBJ1-2	TRBV7-9	many	CASSLGGVIYGYTF	TGTGCCAGCAGCTTAGGGGGGGTCATCTATGGCTACACCTTC
.	TRBJ1-1	TRBV6-1	many	CATRLALAGTEAFF	TGTGCCACCCGCCTGGCGTTGGCAGGAACTGAAGCTTTCTTT